A selection of T cell receptor beta chains follows, all from one sample in a study of T cells in Graves' hyperthyroidism and ophthalmopathy. TCRdb reanalysed the multiplex PCR reads using MiXCR and keeps one entry per CDR3 protein. The sample records approximately 600,000 distinct CDR3 sequences, roughly 20% being singletons. Input material: blood. The receptors stem from a man younger than 40 with Graves' ophthalmopathy. Each CDR3 is given with its conserved first and last residue. D genes are given only for firm matches. The listing skips clone size in some rows; elsewhere it reads once, few, many or a size class.

>TRBV2|TRBJ1-6|.|.
TGTGCCAGCAGTGTTCACAGGGATAATTCACCCCTCCACTTT
CASSVHRDNSPLHF
>TRBV6-1|TRBJ2-7|.|.
TGTGCCAGCAGTGAATTCGGGACGCTCTCCTACGAGCAGTACTTC
CASSEFGTLSYEQYF
>TRBV28|TRBJ2-7|.|many
TGTGCTTCAGGATGGGGTAAGGGCTACGAGCAGTACTTC
CASGWGKGYEQYF
>TRBV18|TRBJ2-3|.|many
TGTGCCAGCTCCCAGGGAGGCTCGTCAGATACGCAGTATTTT
CASSQGGSSDTQYF
>TRBV7-9|TRBJ2-1|TRBD2|.
TGTGCCAGCAGCGCCCCGGACAGAGGACTAGCGGGTGTCTACAATGAGCAGTTCTTC
CASSAPDRGLAGVYNEQFF
>TRBV7-2|TRBJ2-1|TRBD2|.
TGTGCCAGCAGGATAGTAGCGGGAGGGTCCTACAATGAGCAGTTCTTC
CASRIVAGGSYNEQFF
>TRBV7-2|TRBJ2-7|TRBD2|.
TGTGCCAGCAGCTTAGGGGCGGGAGCGGGCTACGAGCAGTACTTC
CASSLGAGAGYEQYF
>TRBV6-4|TRBJ2-5|.|.
TGTGCCAGCAGTGACTCTTGGGAGACCCAGTACTTC
CASSDSWETQYF
>TRBV12-3/TRBV12-4|TRBJ1-6|.|few
TGTGCCAGCAGTGGGTCTAATTCACCCCTCCACTTT
CASSGSNSPLHF
>TRBV7-2|TRBJ2-3|.|few
TGTGCCAGCAGGGAAAGCGGTTCTAGCACAGATACGCAGTATTTT
CASRESGSSTDTQYF
>TRBV18|TRBJ1-3|TRBD1|once
TGTGCCAGCTCACCAAACTCGGGACAGCTCTCTGGAAACACCATATATTTT
CASSPNSGQLSGNTIYF
>TRBV20-1|TRBJ2-2|TRBD2|few
TGCAGAGCTAGCGGTAGGACTACGAACACCGGGGAGCTGTTTTTT
CRASGRTTNTGELFF
>TRBV2|TRBJ2-2|.|few
TGTGCCAGCAGTGACTCTGGCCAGGCGAACACCGGGGAGCTGTTTTTT
CASSDSGQANTGELFF
>TRBV30|TRBJ1-2|.|many
TGTGCCTGGAGTGTATGGGCAGCTGGCTACACCTTC
CAWSVWAAGYTF
>TRBV5-8|TRBJ2-1|.|.
TGTGCCAGCAATTATCCTAGTTTTGAGCAGTTCTTC
CASNYPSFEQFF
>TRBV7-9|TRBJ2-7|TRBD2|few
TGTGCCAGCAACGGGGGGATCTCCTACGAGCAGTACTTC
CASNGGISYEQYF
>TRBV29-1|TRBJ1-1|.|.
TGCAGCGCCGGAAGGTACAGTGGAAACACTGAAGCTTTCTTT
CSAGRYSGNTEAFF
>TRBV12-3/TRBV12-4|TRBJ1-4|TRBD1|.
TGTGCCAGCAGTTTGGGGACAGAAGAAAAACTGTTTTTT
CASSLGTEEKLFF
>TRBV7-8|TRBJ1-4|.|.
TGTGCCAGCAGCTTAGATGTGGGGGAAAAACTGTTTTTT
CASSLDVGEKLFF
>TRBV27|TRBJ1-6|TRBD1|many
TGTGCCAGCAATCGACAGGGGGAAAATTCACCCCTCCACTTT
CASNRQGENSPLHF
>TRBV7-9|TRBJ2-1|TRBD2|.
TGTGCCAGCAGCTCGCGACTAGCGGGACTCTACAATGAGCAGTTCTTC
CASSSRLAGLYNEQFF
>TRBV29-1|TRBJ2-7|TRBD2|few
TGCAGCGTTGAGGCGGGAGCCCCCTACGAGCAGTACTTC
CSVEAGAPYEQYF
>TRBV2|TRBJ2-1|TRBD2|few
TGTGCCAGCAGTGAAGCCTTTCCGGGACTAGCGGGAGGCCCCCCCTACAATGAGCAGTTCTTC
CASSEAFPGLAGGPPYNEQFF
>TRBV2|TRBJ2-3|.|few
TGTGCCAGCAGACTCCTAGCGACTAGCACAGATACGCAGTATTTT
CASRLLATSTDTQYF